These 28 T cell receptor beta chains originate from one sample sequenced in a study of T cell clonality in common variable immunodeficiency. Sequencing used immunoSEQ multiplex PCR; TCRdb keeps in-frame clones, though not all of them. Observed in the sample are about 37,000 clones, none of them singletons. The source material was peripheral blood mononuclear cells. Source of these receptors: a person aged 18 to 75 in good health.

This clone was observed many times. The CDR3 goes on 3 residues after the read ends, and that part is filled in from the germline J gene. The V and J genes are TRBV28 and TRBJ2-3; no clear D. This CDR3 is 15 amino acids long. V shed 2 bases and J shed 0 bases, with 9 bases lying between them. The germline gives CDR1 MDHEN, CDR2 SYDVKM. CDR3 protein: CASSLPGFSTDTQYF. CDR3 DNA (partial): TGTGCCAGCAGTTTACCCGGTTTTAGCACAGATACG.

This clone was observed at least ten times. The sequenced part of the CDR3 DNA is TGCGCCAGCAGCCAAGCCCCGGAGGGGGTCGAG. Its protein is CASSQAPEGVE. The CDR3 in its entirety is CASSQAPEGVEQYF. This sequence joins TRBV4-1 and TRBJ2-7; the D gene could be TRBD1 or TRBD2 (6 bases each). Sequencing ends 3 residues short of the CDR3 end; the germline J gene provides the rest. Germline CDR1 MGHRA, CDR2 YSYEKL. Trimming shortened V by 1 base and J by 6 bases, and 13 bases separated the two germline ends. This CDR3 region has 14 residues.

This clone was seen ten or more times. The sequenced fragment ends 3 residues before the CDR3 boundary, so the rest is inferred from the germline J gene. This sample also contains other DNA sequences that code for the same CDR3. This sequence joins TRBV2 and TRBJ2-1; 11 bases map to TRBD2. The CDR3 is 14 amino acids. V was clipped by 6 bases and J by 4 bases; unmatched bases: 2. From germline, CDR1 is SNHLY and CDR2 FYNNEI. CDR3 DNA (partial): TGTGCCAGCAGCGGACTAGCGGGTTACAATGAG. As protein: CASSGLAGYNE. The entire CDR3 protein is CASSGLAGYNEQFF. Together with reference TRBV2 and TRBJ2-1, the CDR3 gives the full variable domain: EPEVTQTPSHQVTQMGQEVILRCVPISNHLYFYWYRQILGQKVEFLVSFYNNEISEKSEIFDDQFSVERPDGSNFTLKIRSTKLEDSAMYFCASSGLAGYNEQFFGPGTRLTVL.

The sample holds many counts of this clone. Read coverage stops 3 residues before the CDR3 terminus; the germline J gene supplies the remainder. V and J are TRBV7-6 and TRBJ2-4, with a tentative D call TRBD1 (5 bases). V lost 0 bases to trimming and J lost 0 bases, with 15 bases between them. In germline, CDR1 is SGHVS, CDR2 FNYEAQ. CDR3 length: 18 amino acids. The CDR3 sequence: CASSLAKVGQLAKNIQYF. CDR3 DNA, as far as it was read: TGTGCCAGCAGCTTAGCGAAGGTGGGGCAGCTAGCCAAAAACATT.

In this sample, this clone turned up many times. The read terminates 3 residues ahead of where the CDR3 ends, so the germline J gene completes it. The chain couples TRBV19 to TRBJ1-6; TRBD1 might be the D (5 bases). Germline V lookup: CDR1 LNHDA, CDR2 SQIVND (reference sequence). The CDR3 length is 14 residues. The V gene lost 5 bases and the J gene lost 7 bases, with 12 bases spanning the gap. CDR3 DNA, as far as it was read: TGTGCCAGTAGTGGTCGGGGGATGAATTCACCC. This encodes CASSGRGMNSP. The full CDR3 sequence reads CASSGRGMNSPLHF.

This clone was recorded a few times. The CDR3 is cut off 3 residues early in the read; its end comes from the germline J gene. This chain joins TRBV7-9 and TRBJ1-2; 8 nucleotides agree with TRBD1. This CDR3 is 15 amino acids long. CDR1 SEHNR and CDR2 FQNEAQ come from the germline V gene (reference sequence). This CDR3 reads CASSHRDRYTYTYTF. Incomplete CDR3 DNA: TGTGCCAGCAGCCACCGGGACAGGTACACATATACC.

The CDR3 spells CAWSVNRDNDYTF. The part of the CDR3 DNA that was read is TGTGCCTGGAGTGTCAACAGAGACAATGAC. This chain connects TRBV30 to TRBJ1-2; D unclear. Read coverage stops 3 residues before the CDR3 terminus; the germline J gene supplies the remainder. Per the germline V gene, CDR1 is GTSNPN and CDR2 is SVGIG (reference sequence). The CDR3 is 13 amino acids.

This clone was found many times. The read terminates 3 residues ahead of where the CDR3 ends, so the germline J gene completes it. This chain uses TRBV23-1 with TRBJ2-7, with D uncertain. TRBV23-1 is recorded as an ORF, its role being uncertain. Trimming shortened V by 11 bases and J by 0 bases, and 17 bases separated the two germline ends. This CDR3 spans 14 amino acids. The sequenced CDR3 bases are TGCGCCCGCCTTCGGTCCCCCATCTCCTACGAG. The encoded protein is CARLRSPISYE. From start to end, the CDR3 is CARLRSPISYEQYF.

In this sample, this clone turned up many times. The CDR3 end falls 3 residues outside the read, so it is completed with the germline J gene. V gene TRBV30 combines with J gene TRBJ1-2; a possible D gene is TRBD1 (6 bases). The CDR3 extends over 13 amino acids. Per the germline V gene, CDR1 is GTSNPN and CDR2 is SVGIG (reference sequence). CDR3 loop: CAWSKSRGLGYTF. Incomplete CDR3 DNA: TGTGCCTGGAGCAAAAGTAGGGGGTTAGGC.

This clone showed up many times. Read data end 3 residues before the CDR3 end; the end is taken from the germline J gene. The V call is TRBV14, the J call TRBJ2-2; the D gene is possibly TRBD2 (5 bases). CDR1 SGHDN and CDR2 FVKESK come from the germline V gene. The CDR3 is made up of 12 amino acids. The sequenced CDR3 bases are TGTGCCAGCAGACTCGAGGGTGAAAAG. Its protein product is CASRLEGEK. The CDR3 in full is CASRLEGEKLFF.

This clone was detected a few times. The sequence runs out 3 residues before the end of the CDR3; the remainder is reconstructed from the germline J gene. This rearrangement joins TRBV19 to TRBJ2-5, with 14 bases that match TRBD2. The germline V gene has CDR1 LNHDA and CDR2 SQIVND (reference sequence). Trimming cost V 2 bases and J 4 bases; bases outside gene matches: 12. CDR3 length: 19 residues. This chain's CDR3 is CASSIMAPTSGGARETQYF. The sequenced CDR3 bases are TGTGCCAGTAGTATAATGGCCCCGACTAGCGGGGGGGCCCGAGAGACC.

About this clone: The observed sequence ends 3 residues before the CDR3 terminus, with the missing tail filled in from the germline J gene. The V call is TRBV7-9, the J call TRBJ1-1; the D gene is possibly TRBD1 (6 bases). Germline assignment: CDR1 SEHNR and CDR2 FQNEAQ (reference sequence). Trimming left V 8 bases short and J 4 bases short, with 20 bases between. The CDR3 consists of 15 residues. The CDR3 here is CASGAPRTEGTEAFF. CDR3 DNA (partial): TGTGCCAGCGGCGCCCCAAGGACAGAAGGCACTGAA.

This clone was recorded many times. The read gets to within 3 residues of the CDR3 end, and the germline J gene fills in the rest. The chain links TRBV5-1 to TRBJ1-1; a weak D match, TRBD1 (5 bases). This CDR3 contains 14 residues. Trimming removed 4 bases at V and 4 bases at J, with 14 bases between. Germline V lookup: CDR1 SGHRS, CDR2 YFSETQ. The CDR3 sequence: CASSPSGGTTEAFF. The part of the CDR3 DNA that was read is TGCGCCAGCAGCCCCTCCGGGGGGACCACTGAA. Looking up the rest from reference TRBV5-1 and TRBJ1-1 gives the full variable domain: KAGVTQTPRYLIKTRGQQVTLSCSPISGHRSVSWYQQTPGQGLQFLFEYFSETQRNKGNFPGRFSGRQFSNSRSEMNVSTLELGDSALYLCASSPSGGTTEAFFGQGTRLTVV.

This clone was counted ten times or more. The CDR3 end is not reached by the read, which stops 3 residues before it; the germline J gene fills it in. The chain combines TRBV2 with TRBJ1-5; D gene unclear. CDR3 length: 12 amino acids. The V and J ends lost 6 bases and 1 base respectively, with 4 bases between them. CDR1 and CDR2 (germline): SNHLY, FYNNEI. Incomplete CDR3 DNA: TGTGCCAGCAGCGCGAGCAATCAGCCC. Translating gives CASSASNQP. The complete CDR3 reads CASSASNQPQHF.

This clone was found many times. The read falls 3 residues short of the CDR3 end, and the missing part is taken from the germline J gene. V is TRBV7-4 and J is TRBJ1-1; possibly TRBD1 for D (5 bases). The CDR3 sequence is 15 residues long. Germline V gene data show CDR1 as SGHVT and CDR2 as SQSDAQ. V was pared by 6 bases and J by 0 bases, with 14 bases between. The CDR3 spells CASRVTGRVNTEAFF. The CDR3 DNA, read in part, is TGTGCCAGCAGGGTTACAGGTCGCGTGAACACTGAA.

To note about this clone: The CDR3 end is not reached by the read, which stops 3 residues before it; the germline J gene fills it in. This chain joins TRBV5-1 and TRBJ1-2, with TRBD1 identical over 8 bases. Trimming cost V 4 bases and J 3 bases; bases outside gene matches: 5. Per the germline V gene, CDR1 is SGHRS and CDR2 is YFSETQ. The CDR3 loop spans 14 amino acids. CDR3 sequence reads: CASSLDRAYYGYTF. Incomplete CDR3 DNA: TGCGCCAGCAGCCTGGACAGGGCTTACTATGGC.

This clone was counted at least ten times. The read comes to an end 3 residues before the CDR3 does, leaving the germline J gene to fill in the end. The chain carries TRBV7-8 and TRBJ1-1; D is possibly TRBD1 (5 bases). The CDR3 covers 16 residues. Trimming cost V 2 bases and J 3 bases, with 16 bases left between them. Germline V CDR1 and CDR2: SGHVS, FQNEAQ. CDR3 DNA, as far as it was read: TGTGCCAGCAGCTTAAGGTCAGGGAGTGGGTACACTGAA. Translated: CASSLRSGSGYTE. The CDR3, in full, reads CASSLRSGSGYTEAFF.

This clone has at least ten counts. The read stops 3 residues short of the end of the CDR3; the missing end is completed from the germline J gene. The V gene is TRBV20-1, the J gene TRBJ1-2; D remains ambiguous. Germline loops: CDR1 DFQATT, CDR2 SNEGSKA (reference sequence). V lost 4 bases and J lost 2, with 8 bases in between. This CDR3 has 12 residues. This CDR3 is CSATSGNYGYTF. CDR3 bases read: TGCAGTGCTACTTCGGGGAACTATGGC.

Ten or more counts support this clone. Partial CDR3 DNA: TGTGCCAGCAGCTTGGCGTTACTCTTCACAGATACG. It specifies CASSLALLFTDT. In full, the CDR3 is CASSLALLFTDTQYF. The V gene is TRBV5-6, the J gene TRBJ2-3; no clear D. The CDR3 end lies 3 residues beyond the end of the read and is filled in from the germline J gene. CDR3 length equals 15 residues. V was shortened by 0 bases and J by 2 bases, with 10 bases between the two germline ends. Germline values: CDR1 SGHDT, CDR2 YYEEEE. The full variable domain, its missing parts supplied by reference TRBV5-6 and TRBJ2-3, is DAGVTQSPTHLIKTRGQQVTLRCSPKSGHDTVSWYQQALGQGPQFIFQYYEEEERQRGNFPDRFSGHQFPNYSSELNVNALLLGDSALYLCASSLALLFTDTQYFGPGTRLTVL.

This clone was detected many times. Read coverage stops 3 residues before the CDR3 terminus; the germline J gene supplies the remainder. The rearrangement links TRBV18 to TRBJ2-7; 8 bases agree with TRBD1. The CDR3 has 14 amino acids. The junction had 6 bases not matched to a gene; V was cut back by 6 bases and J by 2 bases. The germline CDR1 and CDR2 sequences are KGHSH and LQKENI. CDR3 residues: CASSAGTGTYEQYF. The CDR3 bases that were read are TGTGCCAGCTCGGCCGGGACAGGAACCTACGAG.

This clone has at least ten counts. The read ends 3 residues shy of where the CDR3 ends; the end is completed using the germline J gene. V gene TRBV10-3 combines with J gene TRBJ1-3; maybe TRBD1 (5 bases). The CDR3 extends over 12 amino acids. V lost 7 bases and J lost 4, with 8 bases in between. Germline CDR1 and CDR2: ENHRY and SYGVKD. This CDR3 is CAIKGPGNTIYF. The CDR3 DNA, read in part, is TGTGCCATCAAGGGGCCAGGAAACACC.

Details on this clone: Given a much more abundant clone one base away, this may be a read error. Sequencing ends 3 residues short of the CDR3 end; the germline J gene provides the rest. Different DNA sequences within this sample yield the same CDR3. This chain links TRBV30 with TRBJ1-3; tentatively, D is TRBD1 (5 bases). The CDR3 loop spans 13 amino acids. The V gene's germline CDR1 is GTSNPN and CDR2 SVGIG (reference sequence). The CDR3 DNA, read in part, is TGTGCCTGGACAGGGTCGGCTGGAAACACT. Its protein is CAWTGSAGNT. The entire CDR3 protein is CAWTGSAGNTIYF.

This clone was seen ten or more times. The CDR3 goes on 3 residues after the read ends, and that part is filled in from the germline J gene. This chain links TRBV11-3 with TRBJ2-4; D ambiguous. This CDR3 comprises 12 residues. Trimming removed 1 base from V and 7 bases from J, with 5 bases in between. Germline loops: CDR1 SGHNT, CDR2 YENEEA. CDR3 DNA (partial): TGTGCCAGCAGCTTAGGTTCGAACATT. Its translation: CASSLGSNI. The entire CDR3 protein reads CASSLGSNIQYF. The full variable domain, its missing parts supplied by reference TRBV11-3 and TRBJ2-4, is EAGVVQSPRYKIIEKKQPVAFWCNPISGHNTLYWYLQNLGQGPELLIRYENEEAVDDSQLPKDRFSAERLKGVDSTLKIQPAELGDSAVYLCASSLGSNIQYFGAGTRLSVL.

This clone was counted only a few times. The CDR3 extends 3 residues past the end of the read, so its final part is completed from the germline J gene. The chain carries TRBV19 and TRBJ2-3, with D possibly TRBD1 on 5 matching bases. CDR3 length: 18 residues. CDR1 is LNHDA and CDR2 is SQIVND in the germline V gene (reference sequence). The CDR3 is CASSIPPRGLPRNQPQYF. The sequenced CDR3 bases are TGTGCCAGTAGTATACCTCCTAGGGGTCTCCCTCGAAATCAGCCG.

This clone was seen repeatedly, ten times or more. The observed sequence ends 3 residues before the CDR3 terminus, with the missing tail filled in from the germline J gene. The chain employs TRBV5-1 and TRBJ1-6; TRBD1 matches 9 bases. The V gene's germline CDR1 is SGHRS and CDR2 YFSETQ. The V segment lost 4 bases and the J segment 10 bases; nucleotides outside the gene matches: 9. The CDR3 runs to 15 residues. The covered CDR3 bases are TGCGCCAGCAGCCCCGGACAGGGGATATTCTCACCC. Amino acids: CASSPGQGIFSP. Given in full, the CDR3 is CASSPGQGIFSPLHF.

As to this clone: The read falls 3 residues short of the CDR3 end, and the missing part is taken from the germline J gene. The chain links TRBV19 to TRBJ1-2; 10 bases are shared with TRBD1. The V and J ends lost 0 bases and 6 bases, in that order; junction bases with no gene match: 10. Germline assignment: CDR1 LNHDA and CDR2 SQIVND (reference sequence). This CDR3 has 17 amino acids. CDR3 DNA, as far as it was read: TGTGCCAGTAGTATAGATTCGACCGGGACAGGGGTAGATGGC. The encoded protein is CASSIDSTGTGVDG. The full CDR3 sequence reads CASSIDSTGTGVDGYTF. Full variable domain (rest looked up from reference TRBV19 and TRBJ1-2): DGGITQSPKYLFRKEGQNVTLSCEQNLNHDAMYWYRQDPGQGLRLIYYSQIVNDFQKGDIAEGYSVSREKKESFPLTVTSAQKNPTAFYLCASSIDSTGTGVDGYTFGSGTRLTVV.

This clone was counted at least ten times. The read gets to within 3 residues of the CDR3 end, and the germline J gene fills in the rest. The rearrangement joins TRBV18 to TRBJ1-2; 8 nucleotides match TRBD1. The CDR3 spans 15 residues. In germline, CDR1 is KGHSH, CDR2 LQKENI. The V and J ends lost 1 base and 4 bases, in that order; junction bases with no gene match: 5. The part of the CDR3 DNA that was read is TGTGCCAGCTCACCACTTGGACAGGGTAGCTATGGC. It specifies CASSPLGQGSYG. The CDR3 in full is CASSPLGQGSYGYTF.

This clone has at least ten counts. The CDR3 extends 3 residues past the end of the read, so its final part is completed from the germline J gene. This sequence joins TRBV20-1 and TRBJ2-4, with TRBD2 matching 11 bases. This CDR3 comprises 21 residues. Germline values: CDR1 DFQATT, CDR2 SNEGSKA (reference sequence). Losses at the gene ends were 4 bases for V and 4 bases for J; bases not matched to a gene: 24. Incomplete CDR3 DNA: TGCAGTGCTACGGCAGAGTTACCCGGCCTAGCGGGAGGTTGGGGGAAAAACATT. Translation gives CSATAELPGLAGGWGKNI. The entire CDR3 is CSATAELPGLAGGWGKNIQYF.